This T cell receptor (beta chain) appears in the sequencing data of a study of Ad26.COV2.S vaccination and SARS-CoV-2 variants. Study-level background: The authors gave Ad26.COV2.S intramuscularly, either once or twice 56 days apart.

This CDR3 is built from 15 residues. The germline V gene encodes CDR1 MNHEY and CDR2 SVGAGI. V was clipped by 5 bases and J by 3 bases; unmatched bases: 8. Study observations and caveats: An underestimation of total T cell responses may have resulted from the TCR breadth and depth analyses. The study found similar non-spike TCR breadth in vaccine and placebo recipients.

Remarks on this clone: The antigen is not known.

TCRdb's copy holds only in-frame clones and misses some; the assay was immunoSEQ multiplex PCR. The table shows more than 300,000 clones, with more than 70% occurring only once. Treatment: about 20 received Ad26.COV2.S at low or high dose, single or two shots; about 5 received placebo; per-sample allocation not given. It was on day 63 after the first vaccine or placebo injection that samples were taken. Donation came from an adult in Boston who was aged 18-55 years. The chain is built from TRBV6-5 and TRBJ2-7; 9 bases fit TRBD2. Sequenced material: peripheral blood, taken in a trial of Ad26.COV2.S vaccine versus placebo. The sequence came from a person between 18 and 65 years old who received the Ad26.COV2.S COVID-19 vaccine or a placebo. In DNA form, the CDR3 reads TGTGCCAGCAGTCCCCGAGTAGCGGGAGTCTACGAGCAGTACTTC. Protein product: CASSPRVAGVYEQYF.